This TCR beta chain is drawn from a study of OX40 agonist ivuxolimab in advanced cancers. Germline CDR1 reads SGHVS; CDR2 reads FQNEAQ. CDR3 length equals 15 residues. J lost 3 bases, V lost 4 bases, and 6 bases had no gene match. This table comes from immunoSEQ multiplex PCR, and its TCRdb copy is limited to in-frame clones, with some not included. The table shows tens of thousands of clones, with 70% to 85% occurring only once. Whole-study findings and limits: Averaging showed that CD8+ T cells had more expanded clones than CD4+ did.

In regard to this clone: The antigen remains unidentified.

This sequence joins TRBV7-8 and TRBJ1-5; 7 positions match TRBD1. Material: CD4+ or CD8+ T cells sorted from blood, obtained in a trial of the OX40 agonist ivuxolimab. The receptor was derived from an adult with an advanced solid tumor such as melanoma, head and neck, liver or kidney cancer. CDR3 region: CASSWNRGDNQPQHF. DNA of the CDR3: TGTGCCAGCAGCTGGAACAGGGGAGACAATCAGCCCCAGCATTTT. The full variable domain, rest sourced from reference TRBV7-8 and TRBJ1-5, is GAGVSQSPRYKVAKRGQDVALRCDPISGHVSLFWYQQALGQGPEFLTYFQNEAQLDKSGLPSDRFFAERPEGSVSTLKIQRTQQEDSAVYLCASSWNRGDNQPQHFGDGTRLSIL.